This T cell receptor beta chain originates from a study of human T cells and chemical hapten exposure (dated by TCRdb to 2020 to 2023). Concerning the study at large: For sensitization, 2% DPC in acetone was applied to a 2 cm by 2 cm area of upper inner arm skin. The study tracked peripheral blood TCR repertoire changes in vivo during primary and secondary sensitization to the hapten diphenylcyclopropenone (DPC) in alopecia patients. Patients additionally received weekly therapeutic DPC doses to the scalp throughout the roughly 25-week study period. Patch testing was performed on the upper back with Finn chambers containing 0.01% DPC, and the patch tests were scored after 6 days according to International Contact Dermatitis Research Group standards. Some 29 alopecia patients provided blood for TCR sequencing at one to four time points (pre-sensitization, 2, 6 and 24 weeks). Libraries were pooled for sequencing, and per-sample TCR yields varied mainly because of small differences in library volumes within the pool. Blood was sampled from patients pre-sensitization (week 0) and at 2, 6 and about 24 weeks after DPC sensitization. Alopecia areata with under or over 50% scalp involvement, alopecia totalis and alopecia universalis were represented in the patient cohort, which was mostly female.

Results the study describes overall, beyond this receptor: Significantly more large CDR3 similarity clusters were formed by expanded TCRs than by pre-sensitization or healthy control sets, consistent with antigen-driven responses. Patch test score correlated positively with the number of PT1 expanded TCRs, reaching significance at thresholds 8, 16 and 32 but not at 4. The number of TCRs above 1 in 1000 frequency did not change with DPC sensitization; there was no evidence of global repertoire structure alterations. After repeated subsampling, changes were observed in the strength of the expansion versus patch-test correlation and in the threshold at which the correlation became significant. Alopecia, a presumed autoimmune disease, was present in all patients, so the immune response of the patients might differ from that of healthy individuals.

Per the germline V gene, KGHDR is the CDR1 and SFDVKD is the CDR2. From the cysteine through the phenylalanine, the CDR3 covers 13 amino acids. The read is trimmed to its CDR3 DNA, 39 bases read in frame from base 1. Here V drops 8 bases and J drops 2 bases, and the junction holds 5 bases not matched to any gene. The library was produced with RACE. These reads were obtained on a NextSeq 500. During library preparation, unique molecular identifiers were attached to individual cDNA molecules so that TCRs could be counted quantitatively and reproducibly. Each blood RNA sample was used to sequence both TCR alpha and TCR beta chains. Under the source paper's analysis protocol: A median of approximately 96,000 TCRs per sample was observed, with a range of roughly 20,000 to 700,000. The Decombinator software suite was used to annotate V, J and CDR3 in the TCR reads. For the PS versus PT1 abundance plots, all samples were subsampled to the same number of TCRs (28,000). TCRs were defined as expanded if absent before sensitization and observed at least eight times at the 2-week time point. Clones were called with MiXCR by TCRdb after fastp trimmed the public reads at Q25, and only in-frame beta chains were retained. Every entry covers one CDR3 protein and lists the most common genes and DNA from its rows. The V and J calls follow TCRdb's processing rather than the paper's. The sample table holds 350,000 to 400,000 distinct CDR3 sequences, of which approximately 5.1% were seen once. The ten top clones hold 2.6% of the sample.

This clonotype has a count of ten or more. No antigen is known for it. No base qualities exist here, and no much larger clone lies one base off it. The sample's time point label is to be understood as: pre-sensitization, week 0. Reading the label with the study, this specimen's treatment or condition is: therapeutic diphenylcyclopropenone sensitization with weekly scalp DPC. Blood at each patch-test visit was drawn before the patch test was applied. Eligible patients were aged 18 to 70, diagnosed with alopecia, deemed suitable for DPC therapy, and excluded if pregnant. Unfractionated whole blood was collected in Tempus Blood RNA tubes, and total RNA was extracted from that blood.

This chain joins TRBV24-1 to TRBJ2-7, and 7 junction bases match TRBD1. This material consisted of whole blood, taken in connection with sensitization to the hapten diphenylcyclopropenone (DPC). This receptor was taken from a woman aged 45-65 years with alopecia areata. Some clones in this sample may be carry-over from other donors' samples. CDR3 protein: CATNRQGPYEQYF. The bases read TGTGCCACCAACCGACAGGGCCCCTACGAGCAGTACTTC.